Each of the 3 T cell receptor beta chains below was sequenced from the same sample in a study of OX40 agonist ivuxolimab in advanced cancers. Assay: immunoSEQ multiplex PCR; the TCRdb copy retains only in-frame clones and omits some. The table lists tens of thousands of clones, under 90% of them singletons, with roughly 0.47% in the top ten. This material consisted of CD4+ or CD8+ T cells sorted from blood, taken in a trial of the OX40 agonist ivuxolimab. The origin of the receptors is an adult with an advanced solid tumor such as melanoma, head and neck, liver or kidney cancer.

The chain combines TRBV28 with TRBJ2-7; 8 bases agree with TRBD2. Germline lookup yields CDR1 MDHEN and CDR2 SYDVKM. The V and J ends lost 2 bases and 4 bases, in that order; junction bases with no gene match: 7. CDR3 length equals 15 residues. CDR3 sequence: CASSLASSGSYEQYF. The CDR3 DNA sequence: TGTGCCAGCAGTTTAGCATCCAGCGGGAGTTACGAGCAGTACTTC.

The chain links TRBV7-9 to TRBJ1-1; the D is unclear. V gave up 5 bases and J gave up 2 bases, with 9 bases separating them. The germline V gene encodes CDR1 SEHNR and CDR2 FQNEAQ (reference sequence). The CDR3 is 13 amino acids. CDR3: CASSRDFNTEAFF. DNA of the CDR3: TGTGCCAGCAGCCGGGATTTCAACACTGAAGCTTTCTTT.

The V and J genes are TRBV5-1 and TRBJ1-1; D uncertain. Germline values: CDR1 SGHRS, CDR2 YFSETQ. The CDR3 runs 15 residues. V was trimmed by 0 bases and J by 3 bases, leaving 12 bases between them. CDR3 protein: CASSLEGPHYTEAFF. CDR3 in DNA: TGCGCCAGCAGCTTGGAAGGGCCCCATTACACTGAAGCTTTCTTT.